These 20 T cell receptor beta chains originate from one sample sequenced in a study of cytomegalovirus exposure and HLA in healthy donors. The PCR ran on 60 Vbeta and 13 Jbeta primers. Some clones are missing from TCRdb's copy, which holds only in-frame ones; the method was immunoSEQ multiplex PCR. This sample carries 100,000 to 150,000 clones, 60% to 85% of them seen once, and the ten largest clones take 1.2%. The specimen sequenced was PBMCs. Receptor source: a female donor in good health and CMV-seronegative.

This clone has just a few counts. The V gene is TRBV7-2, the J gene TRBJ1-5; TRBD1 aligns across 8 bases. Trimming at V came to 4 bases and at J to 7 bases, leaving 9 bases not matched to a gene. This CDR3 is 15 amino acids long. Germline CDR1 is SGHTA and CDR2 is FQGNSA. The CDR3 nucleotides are TGTGCCAGCAGCTCTCTACAGGGGGGTGGGCAGCCCCAGCATTTT. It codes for CASSSLQGGGQPQHF.

The CDR3 DNA reads TGTGCCAGCGAGCAGGGTCCCGAAGGCACTGAAGCTTTCTTT. Amino acids: CASEQGPEGTEAFF. The chain couples TRBV21-1 to TRBJ1-1; the listed D gene, TRBD1, was not tested against the DNA. TRBV21-1 represents a pseudogene. This CDR3 is built from 14 residues.

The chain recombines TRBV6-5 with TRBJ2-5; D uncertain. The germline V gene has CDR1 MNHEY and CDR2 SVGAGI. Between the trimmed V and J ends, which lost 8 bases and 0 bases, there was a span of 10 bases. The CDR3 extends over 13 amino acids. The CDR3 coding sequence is TGTGCCAGCTATAAAGCCCACCAAGAGACCCAGTACTTC. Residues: CASYKAHQETQYF.

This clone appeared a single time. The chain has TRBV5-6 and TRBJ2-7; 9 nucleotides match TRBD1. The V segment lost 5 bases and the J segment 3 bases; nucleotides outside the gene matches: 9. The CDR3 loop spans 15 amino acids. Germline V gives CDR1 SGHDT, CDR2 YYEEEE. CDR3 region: CASSLGTGKGYEQYF. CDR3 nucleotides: TGTGCCAGCAGTCTGGGGACAGGGAAAGGCTACGAGCAGTACTTC.

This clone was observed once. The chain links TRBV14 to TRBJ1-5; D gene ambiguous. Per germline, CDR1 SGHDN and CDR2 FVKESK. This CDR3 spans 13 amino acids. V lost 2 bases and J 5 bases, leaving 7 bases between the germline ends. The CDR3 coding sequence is TGTGCCAGCAGCCAAAGCATAGATCAGCCCCAGCATTTT. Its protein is CASSQSIDQPQHF. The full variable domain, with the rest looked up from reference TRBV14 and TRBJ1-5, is EAGVTQFPSHSVIEKGQTVTLRCDPISGHDNLYWYRRVMGKEIKFLLHFVKESKQDESGMPNNRFLAERTGGTYSTLKVQPAELEDSGVYFCASSQSIDQPQHFGDGTRLSIL.

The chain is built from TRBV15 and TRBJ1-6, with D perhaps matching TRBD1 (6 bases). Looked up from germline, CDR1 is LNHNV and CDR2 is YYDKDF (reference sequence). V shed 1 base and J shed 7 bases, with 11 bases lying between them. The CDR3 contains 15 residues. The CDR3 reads CATSRAGARNSPLHF. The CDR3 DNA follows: TGTGCCACCAGCAGAGCAGGGGCTAGAAATTCACCCCTCCACTTT.

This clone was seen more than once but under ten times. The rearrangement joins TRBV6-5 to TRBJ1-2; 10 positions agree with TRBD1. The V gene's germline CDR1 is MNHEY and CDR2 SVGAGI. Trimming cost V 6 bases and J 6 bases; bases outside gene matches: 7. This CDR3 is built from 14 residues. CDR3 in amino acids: CASSRRQGADGYTF. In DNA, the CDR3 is TGTGCCAGCAGCCGAAGACAGGGGGCGGATGGCTACACCTTC.

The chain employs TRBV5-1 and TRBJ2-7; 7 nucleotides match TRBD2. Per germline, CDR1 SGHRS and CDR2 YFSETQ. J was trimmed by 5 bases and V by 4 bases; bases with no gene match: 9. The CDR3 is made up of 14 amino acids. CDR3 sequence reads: CASSPGEGTDEQYF. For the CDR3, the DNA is TGCGCCAGCAGCCCTGGGGAGGGCACGGACGAGCAGTACTTC. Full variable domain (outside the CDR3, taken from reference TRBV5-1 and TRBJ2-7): KAGVTQTPRYLIKTRGQQVTLSCSPISGHRSVSWYQQTPGQGLQFLFEYFSETQRNKGNFPGRFSGRQFSNSRSEMNVSTLELGDSALYLCASSPGEGTDEQYFGPGTRLTVT.

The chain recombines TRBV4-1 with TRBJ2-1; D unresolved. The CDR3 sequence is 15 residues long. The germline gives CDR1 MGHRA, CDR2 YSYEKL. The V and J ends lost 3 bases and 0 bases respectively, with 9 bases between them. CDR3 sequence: CASSQGPSSYNEQFF. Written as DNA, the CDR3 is TGCGCCAGCAGCCAGGGCCCGAGCTCCTACAATGAGCAGTTCTTC.

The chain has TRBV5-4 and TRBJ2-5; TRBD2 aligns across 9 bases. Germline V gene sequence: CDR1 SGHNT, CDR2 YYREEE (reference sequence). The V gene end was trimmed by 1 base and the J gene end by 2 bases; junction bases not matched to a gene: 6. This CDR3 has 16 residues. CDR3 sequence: CASSLFASGDQETQYF. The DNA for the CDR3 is TGTGCCAGCAGCTTGTTTGCTAGCGGGGATCAAGAGACCCAGTACTTC.

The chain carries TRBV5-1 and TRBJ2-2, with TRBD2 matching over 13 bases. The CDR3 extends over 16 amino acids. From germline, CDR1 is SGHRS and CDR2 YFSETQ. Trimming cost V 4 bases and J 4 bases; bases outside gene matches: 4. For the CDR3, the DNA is TGCGCCAGCAGCACCCGGACTAGCGGGGGCACCGGGGAGCTGTTTTTT. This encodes CASSTRTSGGTGELFF.

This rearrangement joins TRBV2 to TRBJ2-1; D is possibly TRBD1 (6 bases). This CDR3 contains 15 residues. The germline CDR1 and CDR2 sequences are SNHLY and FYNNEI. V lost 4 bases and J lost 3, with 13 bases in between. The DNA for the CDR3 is TGTGCCAGCAGTGTCAGGGGCCTTAACTACAATGAGCAGTTCTTC. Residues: CASSVRGLNYNEQFF.

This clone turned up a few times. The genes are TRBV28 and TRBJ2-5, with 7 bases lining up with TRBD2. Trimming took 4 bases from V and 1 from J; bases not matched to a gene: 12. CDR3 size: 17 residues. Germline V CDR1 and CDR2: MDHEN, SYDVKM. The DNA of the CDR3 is TGTGCCAGCAGTTGGGGAGGGTGGAGGGGTGCCCAAGAGACCCAGTACTTC. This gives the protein CASSWGGWRGAQETQYF.

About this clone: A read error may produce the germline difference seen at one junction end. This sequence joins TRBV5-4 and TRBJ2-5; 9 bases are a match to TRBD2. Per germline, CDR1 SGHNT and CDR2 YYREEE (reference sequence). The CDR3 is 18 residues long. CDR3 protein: CASSLSASGATAQEPQYF. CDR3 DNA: TGTGCCAGCAGCTTGTCGGCTAGCGGGGCGACCGCCCAAGAGCCCCAGTACTTC.

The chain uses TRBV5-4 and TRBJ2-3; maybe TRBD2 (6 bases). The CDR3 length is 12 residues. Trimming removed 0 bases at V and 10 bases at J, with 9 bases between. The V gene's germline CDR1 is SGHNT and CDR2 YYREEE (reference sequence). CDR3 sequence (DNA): TGTGCCAGCAGCTTGGACCGGGAGTCGCAGTATTTT. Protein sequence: CASSLDRESQYF.

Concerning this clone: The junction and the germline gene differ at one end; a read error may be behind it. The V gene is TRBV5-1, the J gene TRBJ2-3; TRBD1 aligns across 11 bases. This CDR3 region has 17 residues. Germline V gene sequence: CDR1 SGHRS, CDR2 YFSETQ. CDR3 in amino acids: CASSLGTGGLSADTQYF. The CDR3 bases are TGTGCCAGCAGCCTAGGGACAGGGGGGTTATCAGCAGATACGCAGTATTTT.

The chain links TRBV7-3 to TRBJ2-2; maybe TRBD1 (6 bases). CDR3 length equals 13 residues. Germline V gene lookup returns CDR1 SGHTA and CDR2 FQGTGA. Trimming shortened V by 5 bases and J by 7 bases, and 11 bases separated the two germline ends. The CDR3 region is CASSPQGSGELFF. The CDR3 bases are TGTGCCAGCAGCCCTCAGGGGAGCGGGGAGCTGTTTTTT. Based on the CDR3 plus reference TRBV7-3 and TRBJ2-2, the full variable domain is GAGVSQTPSNKVTEKGKYVELRCDPISGHTALYWYRQSLGQGPEFLIYFQGTGAADDSGLPNDRFFAVRPEGSVSTLKIQRTERGDSAVYLCASSPQGSGELFFGEGSRLTVL.

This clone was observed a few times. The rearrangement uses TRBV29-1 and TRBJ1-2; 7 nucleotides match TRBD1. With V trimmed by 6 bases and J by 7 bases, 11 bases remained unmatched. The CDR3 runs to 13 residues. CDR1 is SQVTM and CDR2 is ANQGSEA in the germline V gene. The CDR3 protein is CSVALQGHGGYTF. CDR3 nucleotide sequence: TGCAGCGTCGCACTACAGGGGCATGGTGGCTACACCTTC.

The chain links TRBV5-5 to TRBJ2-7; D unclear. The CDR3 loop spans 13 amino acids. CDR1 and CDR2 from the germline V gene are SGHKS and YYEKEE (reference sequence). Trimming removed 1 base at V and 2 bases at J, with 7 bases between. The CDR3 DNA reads TGTGCCAGCAGCTTGTGGCAGACCTACGAGCAGTACTTC. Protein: CASSLWQTYEQYF.

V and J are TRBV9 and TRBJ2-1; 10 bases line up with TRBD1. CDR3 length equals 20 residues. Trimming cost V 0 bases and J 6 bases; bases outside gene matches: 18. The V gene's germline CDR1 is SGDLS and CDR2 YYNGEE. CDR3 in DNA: TGTGCCAGCAGCGTAGCTTCCGACGTCCCCGGGACAGGGGATCCCAATGAGCAGTTCTTC. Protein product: CASSVASDVPGTGDPNEQFF.